This T cell receptor beta chain was obtained from a study of T-cell reconstitution after alpha-beta-depleted transplantation in children. General study results and limits: Several hundred expanded graft clones reportedly supplied alpha-beta T cells about two months after transplant. The main origin of T-cell counts and diversity one year after transplant was newly produced T cells. Surviving recipient T cells and thymic progenitors produced the high day-60 TCRbeta diversity seen in some patients.

This sample's TCRbeta library carried unique molecular identifier barcodes. MiXCR, applied by TCRdb to the PCR reads, yields one record per CDR3 protein. The sample lists some 460,000 distinct CDR3 sequences; about 17% were seen once. Remarks on this clonotype: Its antigen is undetermined.

The ends were cut back, 4 bases at V and 1 base at J, with 9 bases in the middle. Germline-derived CDR1 and CDR2 are SGHRS and YFSETQ. This CDR3 spans 13 amino acids. The V gene is TRBV5-1, the J gene TRBJ2-7, with D perhaps assigned TRBD1 or TRBD2 (5 bases each). The sequencing here drew on PBMCs, mostly from graft donor cells, taken 360 days after TCRalphabeta/CD19-depleted stem cell transplant. The receptor was isolated from a boy in the first two years of life who had a stem cell transplant for Wiskott-Aldrich syndrome, so the T cells may come from the graft donor. The CDR3 spells CASSTGPSYEQYF. The CDR3 DNA reads as TGCGCCAGCAGCACGGGACCGTCCTACGAGCAGTACTTC.